This record concerns one TCR beta chain sequence. At one end, the junction sequence differs from germline, possibly due to a read error. The source of the sample is a study of OX40 agonist ivuxolimab in advanced cancers. Study at large: Patients were treated with intravenous ivuxolimab, dosed at 0.01 to 10 mg/kg and infused every 2 weeks.

Looked up from germline, CDR1 is SSHAT and CDR2 is FNYEAQ (reference sequence). This CDR3 region has 11 residues. Sequenced by immunoSEQ multiplex PCR; TCRdb stores in-frame clones only, minus some. The profile shows some 80,000 clones, roughly 86% of them singletons. The receptor's source is an adult with an advanced solid tumor such as melanoma, head and neck, liver or kidney cancer. Sequenced here: CD4+ or CD8+ T cells sorted from blood, sampled in a trial of the OX40 agonist ivuxolimab. J is TRBJ2-5 and V is TRBV7-7; D may be TRBD2 (5 bases). CDR3 region: CASSSGETQYF. The DNA of the CDR3 is TGTGCTAGCAGCTCGGGGGAGACCCAGTACTTC.